Described below is a single T cell receptor (beta chain) sequence and its context. TCRdb's table, derived via immunoSEQ multiplex PCR, lists solely in-frame clones and lacks some. The table lists about 43,000 clones, about nine tenths of them singletons, with over 3% in the top ten. The data derive from a study of tissue T cells after allogeneic stem cell transplantation. The CDR3 is made up of 17 amino acids. With 0 bases removed from V and 9 bases from J, the gap between germline ends came to 25 bases. This chain links TRBV5-3 with TRBJ2-7, with D possibly TRBD2 on 5 matching bases. TRBV5-3 is an ORF, and what it does is uncertain. The source material was blood, sampled before transplantation. The TCR originated in a woman aged 35 to 75 who later had graft-versus-host disease after an allogeneic stem cell transplant. CDR3 bases: TGTGCCAGAAGCTTGGCGGCGGGCAGCCGGCTGGGTTCGGCGCAGTACTTC. Protein product: CARSLAAGSRLGSAQYF.